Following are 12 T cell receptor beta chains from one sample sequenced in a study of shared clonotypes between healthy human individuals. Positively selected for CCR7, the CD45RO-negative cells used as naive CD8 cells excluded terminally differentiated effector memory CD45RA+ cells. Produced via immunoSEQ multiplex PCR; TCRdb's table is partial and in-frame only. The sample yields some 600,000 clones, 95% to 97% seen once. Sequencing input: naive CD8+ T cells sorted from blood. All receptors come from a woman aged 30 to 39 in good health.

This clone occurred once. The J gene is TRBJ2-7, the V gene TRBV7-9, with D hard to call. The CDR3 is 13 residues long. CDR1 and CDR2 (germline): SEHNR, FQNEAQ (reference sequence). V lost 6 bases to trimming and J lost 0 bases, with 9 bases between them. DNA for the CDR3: TGTGCCAGCAGGGCATCCTTCTCCTACGAGCAGTACTTC. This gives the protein CASRASFSYEQYF.

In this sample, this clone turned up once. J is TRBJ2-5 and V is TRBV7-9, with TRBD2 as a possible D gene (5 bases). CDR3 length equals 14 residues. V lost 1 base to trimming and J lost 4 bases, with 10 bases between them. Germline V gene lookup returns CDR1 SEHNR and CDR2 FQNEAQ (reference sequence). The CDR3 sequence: CASSLGAGPETQYF. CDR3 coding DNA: TGTGCCAGCAGCTTAGGTGCGGGCCCAGAGACCCAGTACTTC.

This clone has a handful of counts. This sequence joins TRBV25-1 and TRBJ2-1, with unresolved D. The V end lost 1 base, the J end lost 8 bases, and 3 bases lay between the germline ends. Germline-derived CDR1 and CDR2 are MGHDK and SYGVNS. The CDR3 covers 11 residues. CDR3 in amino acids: CASSEFHEQFF. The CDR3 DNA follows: TGTGCCAGCAGTGAATTCCATGAGCAGTTCTTC.

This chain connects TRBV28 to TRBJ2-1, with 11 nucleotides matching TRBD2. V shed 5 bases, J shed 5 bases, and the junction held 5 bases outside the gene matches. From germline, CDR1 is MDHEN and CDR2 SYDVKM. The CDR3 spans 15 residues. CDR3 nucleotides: TGTGCCAGCAGTCTACTAGCGGGAGCTGACAATGAGCAGTTCTTC. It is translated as CASSLLAGADNEQFF.

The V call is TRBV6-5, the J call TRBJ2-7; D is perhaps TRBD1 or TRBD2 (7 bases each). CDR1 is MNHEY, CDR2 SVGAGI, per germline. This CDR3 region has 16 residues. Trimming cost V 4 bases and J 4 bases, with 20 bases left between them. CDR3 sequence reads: CASSSLRGGVSYEQYF. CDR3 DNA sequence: TGTGCCAGCAGTTCCCTCAGGGGGGGAGTGTCGTACGAGCAGTACTTC.

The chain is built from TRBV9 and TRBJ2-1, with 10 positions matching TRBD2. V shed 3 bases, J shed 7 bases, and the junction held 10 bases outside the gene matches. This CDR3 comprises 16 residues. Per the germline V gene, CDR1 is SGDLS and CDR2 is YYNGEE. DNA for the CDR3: TGTGCCAGCAGCGCACGTACTAGCGGGACAGGTAATGAGCAGTTCTTC. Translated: CASSARTSGTGNEQFF.

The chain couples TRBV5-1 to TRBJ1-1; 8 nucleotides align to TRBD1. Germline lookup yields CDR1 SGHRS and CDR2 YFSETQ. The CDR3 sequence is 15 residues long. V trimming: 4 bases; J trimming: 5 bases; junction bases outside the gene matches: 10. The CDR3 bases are TGCGCCAGCAGCACCTTACAGGGGGTAGAGACTGAAGCTTTCTTT. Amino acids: CASSTLQGVETEAFF.

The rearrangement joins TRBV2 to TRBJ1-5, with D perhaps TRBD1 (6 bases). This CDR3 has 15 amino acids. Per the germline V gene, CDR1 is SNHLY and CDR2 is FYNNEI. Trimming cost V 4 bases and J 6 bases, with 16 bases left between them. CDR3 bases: TGTGCCAGCAGTGGACAGGACGGAAGAGTTCAGCCCCAGCATTTT. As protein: CASSGQDGRVQPQHF.

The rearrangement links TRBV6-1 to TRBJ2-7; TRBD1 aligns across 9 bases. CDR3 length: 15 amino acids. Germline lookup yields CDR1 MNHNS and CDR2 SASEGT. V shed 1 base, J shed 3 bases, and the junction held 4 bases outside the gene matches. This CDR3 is CASSEVRTGVYEQYF. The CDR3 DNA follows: TGTGCCAGCAGTGAAGTCAGGACAGGGGTCTACGAGCAGTACTTC.

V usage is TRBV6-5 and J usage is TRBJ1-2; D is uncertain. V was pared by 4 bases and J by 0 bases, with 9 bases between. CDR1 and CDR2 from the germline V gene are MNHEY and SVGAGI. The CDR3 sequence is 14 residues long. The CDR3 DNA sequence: TGTGCCAGCAGTTCAGGCAGAGCTAACTATGGCTACACCTTC. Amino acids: CASSSGRANYGYTF.

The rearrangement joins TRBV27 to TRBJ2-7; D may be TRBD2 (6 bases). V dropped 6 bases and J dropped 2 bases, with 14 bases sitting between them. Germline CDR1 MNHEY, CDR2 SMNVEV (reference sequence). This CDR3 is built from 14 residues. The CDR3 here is CASSYTGAAYEQYF. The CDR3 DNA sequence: TGTGCCAGCAGCTATACGGGAGCAGCCTACGAGCAGTACTTC.

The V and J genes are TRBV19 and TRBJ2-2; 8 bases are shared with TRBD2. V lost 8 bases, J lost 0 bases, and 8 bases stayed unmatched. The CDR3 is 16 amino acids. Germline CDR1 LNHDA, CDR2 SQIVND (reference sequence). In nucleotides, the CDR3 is TGTGCCAGTTCTGGCGGTAGCGGGGCGAACACCGGGGAGCTGTTTTTT. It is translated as CASSGGSGANTGELFF.